This is a list of T cell receptor beta chains from one sample in a study of blood T cell repertoires in COVID-19. Here immunoSEQ multiplex PCR was the method, and the copy in TCRdb shows in-frame clones only, minus some. The table includes roughly 330,000 clones, roughly 86% detected once. Sequenced sample: PBMCs or T cells enriched from blood (not recorded which). All receptors derive from a woman in her twenties or thirties who had recovered from COVID-19. CDR3s include the opening cysteine and the closing phenylalanine or tryptophan. A D gene is named only where the DNA matches it firmly. Not all rows give a size; the values are once, few, many and, for expanded clones, a class.

d_call	v_call	j_call	clone_size	cdr3_aa	cdr3_nt
NA	TRBV9	TRBJ1-2	NA	CASSVGRSITLRLFLYGYTF	TGTGCCAGCAGCGTAGGGCGGAGTATAACTCTCCGCCTTTTCCTTTATGGCTACACCTTC
TRBD2	TRBV7-3	TRBJ2-1	NA	CASSSKEGGGQILEFF	TGTGCCAGCAGCTCGAAAGAGGGCGGGGGTCAAATTCTTGAGTTCTTC
NA	TRBV5-1	TRBJ1-4	NA	CASSLRRDEKLFF	TGCGCCAGCAGCTTGAGGAGGGATGAAAAACTGTTTTTT
TRBD1	TRBV13	TRBJ1-6	NA	CASSPGQGRGSPLHF	TGTGCCAGCAGCCCGGGACAGGGAAGGGGCTCACCCCTCCACTTT
TRBD1	TRBV28	TRBJ1-4	NA	CASRPGQGNEKLFF	TGTGCCAGCAGGCCGGGACAGGGGAATGAAAAACTGTTTTTT
NA	TRBV5-8	TRBJ2-7	NA	CASSFGGRNSYEQYF	TGTGCCAGCAGCTTTGGCGGGCGGAACTCCTACGAGCAGTACTTC
NA	TRBV15	TRBJ1-2	NA	CATSYGPGDYGYTF	TGTGCCACCAGCTACGGACCAGGGGACTATGGCTACACCTTC
TRBD2	TRBV11-2	TRBJ2-7	NA	CASSRGGHGSYEQYF	TGTGCCAGCAGCCGCGGGGGGCATGGCTCCTACGAGCAGTACTTC
NA	TRBV6-5	TRBJ1-4	NA	CASSYQNLPNEKLFF	TGTGCCAGCAGTTACCAGAATCTCCCTAATGAAAAACTGTTTTTT
TRBD2	TRBV11-2	TRBJ2-1	NA	CASSLDLGGFEQFF	TGTGCCAGCAGCTTAGATCTGGGAGGGTTTGAGCAGTTCTTC
NA	TRBV5-1	TRBJ1-6	NA	CASSLTASGRSLYSPLHF	TGCGCCAGCAGCTTAACGGCATCGGGTCGGTCACTTTATTCACCCCTCCACTTT
NA	TRBV19	TRBJ2-3	NA	CASSIQRLQDTQYF	TGTGCCAGTAGTATTCAGCGGCTACAGGATACGCAGTATTTT
NA	TRBV30	TRBJ2-3	NA	CAWSVPTVAQYF	TGTGCCTGGAGTGTACCCACGGTCGCCCAGTATTTT
NA	TRBV6-4	TRBJ1-2	NA	CASRGQDLYGYTF	TGTGCCAGCAGGGGGCAGGACCTCTATGGCTACACCTTC
NA	TRBV28	TRBJ1-5	NA	CASSQGRGLKSNQPQHF	TGTGCCAGCAGCCAAGGTCGGGGTCTGAAGAGCAATCAGCCCCAGCATTTT
TRBD1	TRBV19	TRBJ2-3	NA	CASSALDRGTSTDTQYF	TGTGCCAGTAGTGCACTGGACAGGGGGACTAGCACAGATACGCAGTATTTT
NA	TRBV2	TRBJ1-2	NA	CASSVAVGLGYTF	TGTGCCAGCAGTGTGGCGGTCGGCTTAGGCTACACCTTC
NA	TRBV3-1/TRBV3-2	TRBJ1-5	once	CASSQSRGIGPQHF	TGTGCCAGCAGCCAGTCCAGGGGTATTGGGCCCCAGCATTTT
TRBD1	TRBV6-2/TRBV6-3	TRBJ1-1	once	CASSIPPGTVKAFF	TGTGCCAGCAGTATACCTCCCGGGACAGTTAAAGCTTTCTTT
NA	TRBV7-9	TRBJ1-1	NA	CASSPPGISTEAFF	TGTGCCAGCAGCCCACCAGGGATATCGACTGAAGCTTTCTTT
NA	TRBV5-6	TRBJ2-7	NA	CASSLADTSYEQYF	TGTGCCAGCAGTTTAGCGGACACCTCCTACGAGCAGTACTTC
TRBD1	TRBV18	TRBJ1-1	NA	CASSYSYSGTDYTEAFF	TGTGCCAGCTCGTACTCTTATTCCGGGACAGATTATACTGAAGCTTTCTTT
TRBD1	TRBV11-2	TRBJ2-7	NA	CASSSDRPYEQYF	TGTGCCAGCAGCTCGGACAGGCCCTACGAGCAGTACTTC
NA	TRBV11-3	TRBJ2-1	NA	CASSSSPGYNEQFF	TGTGCCAGCAGCTCGTCCCCAGGGTACAATGAGCAGTTCTTC
TRBD1	TRBV18	TRBJ1-6	NA	CASSPPGQTYSPLHF	TGTGCCAGCTCACCACCGGGACAGACTTATTCACCCCTCCACTTT
NA	TRBV6-2/TRBV6-3	TRBJ1-1	NA	CASSYSKLGQPLSEAFF	TGTGCCAGCAGTTACTCGAAGCTTGGACAACCTCTTTCTGAAGCTTTCTTT
NA	TRBV5-1	TRBJ2-1	NA	CASRYEGMYNEQFF	TGCGCCAGCAGGTATGAGGGTATGTACAATGAGCAGTTCTTC
TRBD1	TRBV5-4	TRBJ1-6	NA	CASSRLTGSNSPLHF	TGTGCCAGCAGCCGGCTGACAGGGAGTAATTCACCCCTCCACTTT